This T cell receptor beta chain originates from a study of post-analysis software for immune sequencing data. Study outcomes and limitations: Included in a set of about 5 TRBV segments more frequent in patients than controls were TRBV5-6, TRBV5-1 and TRBV20-1.

V lost 2 bases and J lost 1; bases outside the gene matches: 4. The length of the CDR3 is 16 residues. Germline lookup yields CDR1 SGHTA and CDR2 FQGNSA. A few counts support this clonotype. Its antigen is as yet unknown. Every TCR beta cDNA library bore unique molecular identifiers. There were about 0.85 to 10 million T cells, and about 500,000 cDNA molecules came from them. Each CDR3 protein gets one entry after TCRdb re-called the PCR reads with MiXCR. The sample holds 740,000 or so distinct CDR3 sequences, roughly half seen once. Sequenced: blood. The V call is TRBV7-2, the J call TRBJ2-3; TRBD2 matches 9 bases. This sequence originates from a girl aged 10 to 17 with multiple sclerosis. CDR3 sequence (DNA): TGTGCCAGCAGCTTACGGCGGGGGGGCGGCACAGATACGCAGTATTTT. As protein: CASSLRRGGGTDTQYF.